This TCR beta chain was documented in a study of blood T cell repertoires in COVID-19. The overall study: COVID-19 samples from acute and convalescent phases originated in the United States, Italy and Spain.

Data came from immunoSEQ multiplex PCR; TCRdb stores just in-frame clones and leaves some out. The sample records about 240,000 clones, 85% being singletons. This clone was found a few times. The V end lost 3 bases, the J end lost 6 bases, and 18 bases lay between the germline ends. Germline CDR1 reads SGHRS; CDR2 reads YFSETQ. The CDR3 totals 16 residues. The receptor comes from a woman aged 60-70 years with active or convalescent COVID-19. The chain carries TRBV5-1 and TRBJ2-2; D possibly corresponds to TRBD2 (6 bases). The sequenced material came from peripheral blood. The CDR3 coding sequence is TGCGCCAGCAGCTGGAGGGTCGGGGGTAGGGCCGGGGAGCTGTTTTTT. This codes for CASSWRVGGRAGELFF.